The 24 T cell receptor beta chains below were found in one sample sequenced in a study of cytomegalovirus exposure and HLA in healthy donors (dated 2017 in TCRdb). Libraries were prepared through the immunoSEQ multiplex PCR assay. As stored in TCRdb, this immuneACCESS dataset retains in-frame rearrangements with V and J assigned. A fraction of the clones does not appear; measured against another copy, unresolved V genes explain less than half of the discrepancy, and the remainder lacks a known reason. Here the sample has about 250,000 clones; approximately 84% occur a single time. The ten largest clones represent about 12% of the sample. The specimen sequenced was PBMCs. These receptors all come from a man aged 18 to 29 in good health and CMV-seropositive.

The chain combines TRBV28 with TRBJ2-7; the D call may be TRBD1 or TRBD2 (5 bases each). V lost 2 bases and J lost 2, with 13 bases in between. The CDR3 length is 15 residues. CDR1 and CDR2 (germline): MDHEN, SYDVKM. CDR3 DNA: TGTGCCAGCAGTTTAAGAGGGGCCCTCACCTACGAGCAGTACTTC. Protein: CASSLRGALTYEQYF. The entire variable domain, with the rest obtained from reference TRBV28 and TRBJ2-7, is as follows: DVKVTQSSRYLVKRTGEKVFLECVQDMDHENMFWYRQDPGLGLRLIYFSYDVKMKEKGDIPEGYSVSREKKERFSLILESASTNQTSMYLCASSLRGALTYEQYFGPGTRLTVT.

The V call is TRBV5-6, the J call TRBJ1-3; D gene unclear. The CDR3 runs 14 residues. Germline V gene sequence: CDR1 SGHDT, CDR2 YYEEEE. The germline V and J ends were trimmed by 10 bases and 0 bases, with 14 bases remaining between them. The CDR3 sequence is CASGRRVSGNTIYF. The CDR3, as DNA: TGTGCCTCGGGGAGACGAGTCTCTGGAAACACCATATATTTT.

This clone was seen a single time. CDR3 amino acids: CASSYMGLAYEQYF. Written as DNA, the CDR3 is TGTGCCAGCAGTTACATGGGACTAGCCTACGAGCAGTACTTC. The J gene is TRBJ2-7, the V gene TRBV6-6, with 8 bases lining up with TRBD2. With 2 bases clipped from V and 2 bases from J, the junction kept 2 bases outside the gene matches. The CDR3 has 14 residues. Germline CDR1 MNHNY, CDR2 SVGAGI (reference sequence).

The chain couples TRBV5-1 to TRBJ1-1; 10 nucleotides line up with TRBD1. The germline gives CDR1 SGHRS, CDR2 YFSETQ. Trimming removed 7 bases from V and 8 bases from J; junction bases left unmatched: 8. The CDR3 totals 13 residues. CDR3: CASAGGTGVEAFF. CDR3 in DNA: TGCGCCAGCGCCGGCGGGACAGGGGTCGAAGCTTTCTTT.

V is TRBV30 and J is TRBJ1-5; D call uncertain. Germline V gene sequence: CDR1 GTSNPN, CDR2 SVGIG (reference sequence). Trimming shortened V by 4 bases and J by 0 bases, and 7 bases separated the two germline ends. This CDR3 spans 13 amino acids. The CDR3 loop is CAWNGNSNQPQHF. CDR3 nucleotide sequence: TGTGCCTGGAATGGTAATAGCAATCAGCCCCAGCATTTT.

This clone appeared once. The chain combines TRBV6-1 with TRBJ2-5, with a tentative D call TRBD1 (5 bases). The CDR3 contains 13 residues. Germline values: CDR1 MNHNS, CDR2 SASEGT. Deletions cut 6 bases from V and 0 bases from J, with 8 bases between. The CDR3 sequence: CASRGQYQETQYF. The CDR3 DNA reads as TGTGCCAGCAGGGGGCAGTACCAAGAGACCCAGTACTTC.

V usage is TRBV5-4 and J usage is TRBJ1-2, with a possible D match to TRBD1 (5 bases). Deletions cut 4 bases from V and 6 bases from J, with 13 bases between. CDR3 length: 13 amino acids. CDR1 and CDR2 (germline): SGHNT, YYREEE (reference sequence). The CDR3 reads CASSIDSRDGYTF. CDR3 DNA sequence: TGTGCCAGCAGCATAGACAGCCGTGATGGCTACACCTTC. The variable domain in full, completed from reference TRBV5-4 and TRBJ1-2, reads ETGVTQSPTHLIKTRGQQVTLRCSSQSGHNTVSWYQQALGQGPQFIFQYYREEENGRGNFPPRFSGLQFPNYSSELNVNALELDDSALYLCASSIDSRDGYTFGSGTRLTVV.

The rearrangement links TRBV5-1 to TRBJ1-1; D unclear. Looked up from germline, CDR1 is SGHRS and CDR2 is YFSETQ. The CDR3 contains 13 residues. Trimming took 3 bases from V and 0 from J, leaving 6 bases between them. The CDR3: CASSSRLNTEAFF. The CDR3 DNA reads TGCGCCAGCAGCTCAAGATTGAACACTGAAGCTTTCTTT.

The V and J genes are TRBV28 and TRBJ2-1, with a possible D match to TRBD1 (5 bases). Germline V gene lookup returns CDR1 MDHEN and CDR2 SYDVKM. This CDR3 spans 16 amino acids. Trimming took off 5 bases at V and 3 bases at J, with 17 bases between the two ends. The CDR3 DNA follows: TGTGCCAGCAGTCCCGGATTGGGGCCCCACTACAATGAGCAGTTCTTC. Translated: CASSPGLGPHYNEQFF. Using reference TRBV28 and TRBJ2-1 for the parts outside the CDR3, the full variable domain is DVKVTQSSRYLVKRTGEKVFLECVQDMDHENMFWYRQDPGLGLRLIYFSYDVKMKEKGDIPEGYSVSREKKERFSLILESASTNQTSMYLCASSPGLGPHYNEQFFGPGTRLTVL.

The V call is TRBV5-1, the J call TRBJ2-2; 11 bases line up with TRBD2. The CDR3 sequence is 18 residues long. With V trimmed by 2 bases and J by 3 bases, 9 bases remained unmatched. Germline CDR1 SGHRS, CDR2 YFSETQ. The CDR3 loop reads CASSLLTSGDLYTGELFF. The CDR3 DNA reads TGCGCCAGCAGCTTACTGACTAGCGGGGACCTTTACACCGGGGAGCTGTTTTTT.

V and J are TRBV7-9 and TRBJ1-4, with TRBD1 as a possible D gene (6 bases). V was pared by 4 bases and J by 5 bases, with 20 bases between. Germline CDR1 is SEHNR and CDR2 is FQNEAQ (reference sequence). The CDR3 covers 17 residues. CDR3 protein: CASSSPTTGTKNEKLFF. CDR3 DNA: TGTGCCAGCAGCTCCCCTACCACAGGGACTAAGAATGAAAAACTGTTTTTT.

This clone was observed at least ten times. Other DNA sequences from this sample encode an identical CDR3 as well. V and J are TRBV5-4 and TRBJ2-3; 11 bases are a match to TRBD2. The J segment lost 0 bases and the V segment lost 0 bases, leaving 0 bases of the junction unmatched. CDR1 is SGHNT, CDR2 YYREEE, per germline (reference sequence). This CDR3 is built from 16 residues. The CDR3 DNA sequence: TGTGCCAGCAGCTTGGGACTAGCGGGAAGCACAGATACGCAGTATTTT. Translated, it gives CASSLGLAGSTDTQYF.

The rearrangement uses TRBV5-6 and TRBJ1-4; TRBD1 is a possible D gene (5 bases). CDR3 size: 14 residues. In germline, CDR1 is SGHDT, CDR2 YYEEEE. Trimming took 2 bases from V and 8 from J, leaving 13 bases between them. In DNA form, the CDR3 reads TGTGCCAGCAGCTTTGACAGACTCGGGGAAAAACTGTTTTTT. Protein: CASSFDRLGEKLFF.

V and J are TRBV30 and TRBJ2-2; D unclear. The V end lost 2 bases, the J end lost 1 base, and 8 bases lay between the germline ends. Germline V lookup: CDR1 GTSNPN, CDR2 SVGIG (reference sequence). This CDR3 is built from 14 residues. The CDR3: CAWSSGRNTGELFF. DNA for the CDR3: TGTGCCTGGAGTTCTGGGCGGAACACCGGGGAGCTGTTTTTT.

V gene TRBV2 combines with J gene TRBJ2-1, with D hard to call. There are 11 residues in the CDR3. CDR1 is SNHLY, CDR2 FYNNEI, per germline. V lost 4 bases, J lost 6 bases, and 4 bases lay in between. CDR3 sequence (DNA): TGTGCCAGCAGTGGATTCAATGAGCAGTTCTTC. As protein: CASSGFNEQFF.

The gene calls are TRBV28 and TRBJ2-1, with D possibly TRBD2 on 6 matching bases. CDR3 length: 15 residues. The germline V gene has CDR1 MDHEN and CDR2 SYDVKM. V shed 10 bases and J shed 7 bases, with 23 bases lying between them. CDR3 amino acids: CATGTLGTRGNEQFF. The DNA for the CDR3 is TGTGCCACTGGGACGCTAGGGACCCGGGGGAATGAGCAGTTCTTC.

The rearrangement links TRBV6-1 to TRBJ1-1; D is possibly TRBD1 (5 bases). Germline-derived CDR1 and CDR2 are MNHNS and SASEGT. The CDR3 length is 14 residues. Trimming left V 2 bases short and J 5 bases short, with 12 bases between. The CDR3 region is CASSEQGGGTEAFF. Here the CDR3 DNA reads TGTGCCAGCAGTGAACAGGGTGGAGGTACTGAAGCTTTCTTT.

This clone showed up just once. The CDR3 DNA reads as TGTGCCAGCAGCGTAAGCGGGACTAGCACAGATACGCAGTATTTT. Protein: CASSVSGTSTDTQYF. V gene TRBV9 combines with J gene TRBJ2-3; TRBD2 agrees at 7 bases. J gave up 0 bases and V 1 base, and 2 bases lay outside the gene matches. Germline CDR1 and CDR2: SGDLS and YYNGEE. This CDR3 is 15 amino acids long.

This clone was found a few times. This chain uses TRBV5-1 with TRBJ1-2; 11 nucleotides match TRBD1. Trimming at V came to 0 bases and at J to 10 bases, leaving 5 bases not matched to a gene. CDR1 is SGHRS, CDR2 YFSETQ, per germline. The CDR3 extends over 14 amino acids. CDR3 amino acids: CASSLGDRGNVYTF. DNA of the CDR3: TGCGCCAGCAGCTTGGGGGACAGGGGGAACGTCTACACCTTC.

The count of this clone is one. Here the CDR3 reads CASSFSWYEQYF. In DNA form, the CDR3 reads TGTGCCAGCAGCTTTTCGTGGTACGAGCAGTACTTC. This chain connects TRBV12-1 to TRBJ2-7. TRBV12-1 counts as a pseudogene. The CDR3 spans 12 residues.

This clone has at least ten counts. The rearrangement uses TRBV18 and TRBJ1-2; D remains unclear. Germline CDR1 reads KGHSH; CDR2 reads LQKENI. Trimming shortened V by 4 bases and J by 5 bases, and 14 bases separated the two germline ends. The CDR3 is 14 residues long. DNA for the CDR3: TGTGCCAGCTCACTTCCAGAGATCCAGTATGGCTACACCTTC. Its protein product is CASSLPEIQYGYTF.

V gene TRBV6-5 combines with J gene TRBJ1-5, with D unresolved. CDR1 and CDR2 from the germline V gene are MNHEY and SVGAGI. Trimming removed 0 bases at V and 2 bases at J, with 8 bases between. The CDR3 runs 15 residues. CDR3 sequence (DNA): TGTGCCAGCAGTTACTCCCCTCTGGGCAATCAGCCCCAGCATTTT. Amino acids: CASSYSPLGNQPQHF.

The V call is TRBV29-1, the J call TRBJ2-1; TRBD1 aligns across 8 bases. This CDR3 comprises 15 residues. CDR1 is SQVTM, CDR2 ANQGSEA, per germline. Germline trimming cut 5 bases from V and 4 bases from J; bases unmatched to any gene: 10. CDR3 region: CSVTDRGAPYNEQFF. The CDR3 region has the DNA TGCAGCGTTACCGACAGGGGCGCTCCGTACAATGAGCAGTTCTTC.

This clone has only one observation. The V gene is TRBV6-5, the J gene TRBJ1-4; 7 nucleotides match TRBD1. The length of the CDR3 is 14 residues. CDR1 MNHEY and CDR2 SVGAGI come from the germline V gene. The trim removed 6 bases at V and 6 bases at J, leaving 7 bases unmatched. CDR3 amino acids: CASSYGGTDEKLFF. Here the CDR3 DNA reads TGTGCCAGCAGCTACGGAGGGACAGATGAAAAACTGTTTTTT.